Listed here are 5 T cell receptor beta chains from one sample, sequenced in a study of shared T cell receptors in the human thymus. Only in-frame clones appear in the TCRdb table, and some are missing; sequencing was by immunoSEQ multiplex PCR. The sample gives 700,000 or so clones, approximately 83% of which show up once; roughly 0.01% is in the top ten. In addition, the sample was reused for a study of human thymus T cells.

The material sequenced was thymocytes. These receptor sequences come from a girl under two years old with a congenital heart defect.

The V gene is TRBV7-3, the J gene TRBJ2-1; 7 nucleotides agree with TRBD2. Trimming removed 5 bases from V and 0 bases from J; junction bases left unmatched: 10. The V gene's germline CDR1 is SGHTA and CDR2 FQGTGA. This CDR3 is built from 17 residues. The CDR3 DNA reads TGTGCCAGCAGCCCCAAGCGGGGTCGGGTCTCCTACAATGAGCAGTTCTTC. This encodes CASSPKRGRVSYNEQFF. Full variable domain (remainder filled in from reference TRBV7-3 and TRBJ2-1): GAGVSQTPSNKVTEKGKYVELRCDPISGHTALYWYRQSLGQGPEFLIYFQGTGAADDSGLPNDRFFAVRPEGSVSTLKIQRTERGDSAVYLCASSPKRGRVSYNEQFFGPGTRLTVL.

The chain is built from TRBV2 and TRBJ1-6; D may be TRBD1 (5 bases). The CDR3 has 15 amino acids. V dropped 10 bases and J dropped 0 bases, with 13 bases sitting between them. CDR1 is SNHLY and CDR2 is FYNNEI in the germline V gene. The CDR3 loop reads CAIEEGSSYNSPLHF. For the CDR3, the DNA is TGTGCCATCGAGGAGGGGAGCTCCTATAATTCACCCCTCCACTTT.

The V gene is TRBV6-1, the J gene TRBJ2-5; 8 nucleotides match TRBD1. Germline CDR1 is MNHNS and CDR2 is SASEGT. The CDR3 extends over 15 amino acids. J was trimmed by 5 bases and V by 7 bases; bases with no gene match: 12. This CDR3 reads CASNHRDRLGETQYF. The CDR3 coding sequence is TGTGCCAGCAACCACCGGGACAGGCTTGGGGAGACCCAGTACTTC.

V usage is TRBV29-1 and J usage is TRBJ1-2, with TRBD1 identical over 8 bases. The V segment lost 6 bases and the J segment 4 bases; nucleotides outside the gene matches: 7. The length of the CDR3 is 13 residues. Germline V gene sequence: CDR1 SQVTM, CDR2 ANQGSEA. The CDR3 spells CSVAGGLVYGYTF. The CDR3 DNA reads TGCAGCGTCGCAGGGGGCCTCGTCTATGGCTACACCTTC.

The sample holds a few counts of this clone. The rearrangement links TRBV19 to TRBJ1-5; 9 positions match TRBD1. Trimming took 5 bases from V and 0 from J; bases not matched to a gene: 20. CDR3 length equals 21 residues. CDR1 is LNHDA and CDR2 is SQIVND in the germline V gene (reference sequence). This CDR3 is CASSLCRPGDRDGNSNQPQHF. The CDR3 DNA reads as TGTGCCAGTAGTCTATGCCGCCCTGGGGACAGGGATGGTAATAGCAATCAGCCCCAGCATTTT.